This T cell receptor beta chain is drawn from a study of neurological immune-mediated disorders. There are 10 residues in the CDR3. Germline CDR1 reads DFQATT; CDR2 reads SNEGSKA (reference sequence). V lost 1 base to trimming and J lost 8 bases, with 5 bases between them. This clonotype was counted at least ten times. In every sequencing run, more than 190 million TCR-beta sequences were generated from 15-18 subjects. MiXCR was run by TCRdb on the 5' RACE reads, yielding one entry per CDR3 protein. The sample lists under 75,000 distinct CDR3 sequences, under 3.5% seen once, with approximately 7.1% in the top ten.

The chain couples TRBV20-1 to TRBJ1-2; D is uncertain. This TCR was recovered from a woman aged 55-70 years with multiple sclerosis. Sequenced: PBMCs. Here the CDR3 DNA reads TGCAGTGCTAGAGGGTTGGGCTACACCTTC. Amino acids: CSARGLGYTF.